The sequence of this TCR beta chain was determined in a study of cytotoxic CD8 clonotypes in ibrutinib-treated CLL. At the level of the study: Around 10 relapsed/refractory, roughly 15 treatment-naive; roughly 17 IGHV unmutated. Among responders, some 25 were partial and 2 complete; after median approximately 6 years, around 15 stayed remitted and some 12 progressed. Study findings and constraints: Sustained-remission and progressing patients had unequal sampling times. Public clonotypes were seen rarely and were contracted or stable on treatment.

As for this clone: Its antigen is unknown.

Sequencing was performed with immunoSEQ multiplex PCR; in TCRdb, only in-frame clones are kept and a portion is missing. The sample holds more than 200,000 clones, around three quarters seen once. V was clipped by 6 bases and J by 2 bases, with 8 bases between them. CDR1 is WNHNN and CDR2 is SYGVQD in the germline V gene (reference sequence). The CDR3 consists of 13 residues. Specimen: PBMCs, collected after 24 months of ibrutinib treatment. The chain couples TRBV10-1 to TRBJ1-5; D remains ambiguous. The TCR sequence derives from a human donor with chronic lymphocytic leukemia. The DNA of the CDR3 is TGCGCCAGCAGACCGGGCGGCAATCAGCCCCAGCATTTT. This sequence encodes CASRPGGNQPQHF.